These 32 T cell receptor beta chains originate from one sample sequenced in a study of cytomegalovirus exposure and HLA in healthy donors. The PCR used 60 Vbeta and 13 Jbeta primers. Sequencing used immunoSEQ multiplex PCR; TCRdb keeps in-frame clones, though not all of them. Here the sample table reports some 130,000 clones. The specimen was PBMCs. All receptors derive from a young man in good health and CMV-seronegative.

The CDR3 spells CASRTSGQRFF. The CDR3 DNA is TGTGCCAGCAGAACATCGGGACAGCGGTTCTTC. V and J are TRBV5-8 and TRBJ2-1; 7 nucleotides line up with TRBD1. Germline CDR1 SGHTS, CDR2 YDEGEE. The CDR3 has 11 residues. The J segment lost 15 bases and the V segment lost 5 bases, leaving 8 bases of the junction unmatched.

The chain carries TRBV29-1 and TRBJ2-5; the D gene is possibly TRBD2 (6 bases). Per germline, CDR1 SQVTM and CDR2 ANQGSEA. V gave up 3 bases and J gave up 5 bases, with 13 bases separating them. The CDR3 totals 13 residues. This CDR3 reads CSVDARGRETQYF. Here the CDR3 DNA reads TGCAGCGTTGATGCCCGGGGGAGGGAGACCCAGTACTTC.

V is TRBV11-1 and J is TRBJ2-3; the D gene is possibly TRBD1 (5 bases). Germline V gene lookup returns CDR1 SGHAT and CDR2 FQDESV (reference sequence). Trimming took 4 bases from V and 0 from J, leaving 8 bases between them. The CDR3 has 14 amino acids. CDR3 amino acids: CASSSTASTDTQYF. Here the CDR3 DNA reads TGTGCCAGCAGCTCGACAGCTAGCACAGATACGCAGTATTTT.

J is TRBJ2-3 and V is TRBV4-1, with D perhaps TRBD2 (5 bases). Trimming pared 3 bases from V and 4 bases from J, leaving 14 bases between. The germline CDR1 and CDR2 sequences are MGHRA and YSYEKL. The CDR3 length is 15 residues. CDR3 loop: CASSHQTPGSDTQYF. The CDR3 DNA is TGCGCCAGCAGCCACCAGACACCGGGGTCAGATACGCAGTATTTT.

The chain has TRBV4-3 and TRBJ1-1; unclear D gene. The V and J ends lost 0 bases and 4 bases respectively, with 6 bases between them. This CDR3 is built from 13 residues. CDR1 LGHNA and CDR2 YSLEER come from the germline V gene. The DNA of the CDR3 is TGCGCCAGCAGCCAAGACGCCGGCACTGAAGCTTTCTTT. Protein product: CASSQDAGTEAFF.

The chain carries TRBV5-1 and TRBJ2-1, with 7 nucleotides matching TRBD2. In germline, CDR1 is SGHRS, CDR2 YFSETQ. The ends lost 2 bases at V and 2 bases at J; junction bases unmatched: 4. There are 15 residues in the CDR3. In nucleotides, the CDR3 is TGCGCCAGCAGCTTCGGGAGGCAGGCCTACAATGAGCAGTTCTTC. Residues: CASSFGRQAYNEQFF.

The chain uses TRBV6-4 and TRBJ2-1, with D perhaps TRBD2 (5 bases). V was shortened by 0 bases and J by 5 bases, with 23 bases between the two germline ends. Germline-derived CDR1 and CDR2 are MRHNA and SNTAGT. The CDR3 runs to 19 residues. The CDR3 sequence is CASSDSRPPGKPRDNEQFF. CDR3 bases: TGTGCCAGCAGTGACTCGCGACCGCCGGGAAAACCGCGAGACAATGAGCAGTTCTTC.

The V gene is TRBV9, the J gene TRBJ1-3, with D uncertain. The CDR3 totals 11 residues. Deletions cut 2 bases from V and 8 bases from J, with 5 bases between. In germline, CDR1 is SGDLS, CDR2 YYNGEE. The CDR3 DNA follows: TGTGCCAGCAGCGTCGGGGACACCATATATTTT. Protein sequence: CASSVGDTIYF.

V usage is TRBV6-5 and J usage is TRBJ2-5; 7 nucleotides agree with TRBD1. The J call may be incorrect, as the DNA end agrees better with TRBJ2-7. The CDR3 contains 15 residues. Germline-derived CDR1 and CDR2 are MNHEY and SVGAGI. CDR3 DNA: TGTGCCAGCAGCGTAACAGGGGCTCTGGGACACGAGCAGTACTTC. The encoded protein is CASSVTGALGHEQYF.

The chain recombines TRBV28 with TRBJ1-2; TRBD1 aligns across 10 bases. Germline assignment: CDR1 MDHEN and CDR2 SYDVKM. This CDR3 has 17 residues. Trimming at V came to 3 bases and at J to 6 bases, leaving 13 bases not matched to a gene. Written as DNA, the CDR3 is TGTGCCAGCAGTTTGGTCTGGGGGACAGGGGAAAAGCATGGCTACACCTTC. Protein sequence: CASSLVWGTGEKHGYTF.

The rearrangement links TRBV6-6 to TRBJ2-1; D perhaps matches TRBD2 (6 bases). This CDR3 is built from 14 residues. With 4 bases removed from V and 14 bases from J, the gap between germline ends came to 21 bases. Germline-derived CDR1 and CDR2 are MNHNY and SVGAGI (reference sequence). CDR3 sequence: CASSSLKEGAPKFF. The DNA of the CDR3 is TGTGCCAGCAGTTCTCTTAAGGAGGGCGCTCCGAAGTTCTTC.

CDR3 amino acids: CASSPGTGVVGELFF. In DNA, the CDR3 is TGCGCCAGCAGCCCCGGGACAGGGGTAGTCGGGGAGCTGTTTTTT. The chain carries TRBV5-1 and TRBJ2-2; the match to TRBD1 covers 10 bases. Unmatched junction bases numbered 7, after V lost 4 bases and J lost 7 bases. From germline, CDR1 is SGHRS and CDR2 YFSETQ. The CDR3 is 15 residues long.

The chain couples TRBV7-3 to TRBJ1-6; 7 bases align to TRBD1. From germline, CDR1 is SGHTA and CDR2 FQGTGA. The junction had 8 bases not matched to a gene; V was cut back by 0 bases and J by 12 bases. This CDR3 comprises 15 residues. CDR3 DNA sequence: TGTGCCAGCAGCTTAACCTCCGGACAGGATTTACCCCTCCACTTT. This sequence encodes CASSLTSGQDLPLHF.

The chain carries TRBV7-2 and TRBJ2-2; 9 bases align to TRBD1. This CDR3 has 16 amino acids. Trimming at V came to 3 bases and at J to 2 bases, leaving 4 bases not matched to a gene. CDR1 and CDR2 from the germline V gene are SGHTA and FQGNSA. As DNA, the CDR3 is TGTGCCAGCAGCTTTCGGACAGGGGCTAACACCGGGGAGCTGTTTTTT. Residues: CASSFRTGANTGELFF.

This chain uses TRBV2 with TRBJ2-1, with 10 bases that match TRBD2. V lost 2 bases, J lost 7 bases, and 5 bases stayed unmatched. Germline V lookup: CDR1 SNHLY, CDR2 FYNNEI. The CDR3 consists of 15 residues. CDR3 nucleotide sequence: TGTGCCAGCAGTGAATCTAGCGGGAGTTGGAATGAGCAGTTCTTC. Its protein is CASSESSGSWNEQFF.

The chain employs TRBV27 and TRBJ1-6; D unclear. CDR1 is MNHEY and CDR2 is SMNVEV in the germline V gene (reference sequence). The V end was cut by 5 bases, the J end by 7 bases, with 9 bases between. The CDR3 runs to 13 residues. CDR3 amino acids: CASSPGTNSPLHF. In nucleotides, the CDR3 is TGTGCCAGCAGTCCAGGAACAAATTCACCCCTCCACTTT.

V is TRBV6-6 and J is TRBJ1-2, with TRBD1 identical over 7 bases. Germline V CDR1 and CDR2: MNHNY, SVGAGI (reference sequence). V gave up 2 bases and J gave up 3 bases; unmatched junction bases: 9. There are 16 residues in the CDR3. The CDR3 DNA reads TGTGCCAGCAGTTACCACAGACAGGGAGGTGACTATGGCTACACCTTC. Translated, it gives CASSYHRQGGDYGYTF.

V usage is TRBV6-1 and J usage is TRBJ2-7; possibly TRBD1 for D (5 bases). Looked up from germline, CDR1 is MNHNS and CDR2 is SASEGT. Trimming removed 7 bases at V and 3 bases at J, with 19 bases between. This CDR3 has 15 residues. CDR3 region: CASKEGPGIRYEQYF. As DNA, the CDR3 is TGTGCCAGCAAAGAAGGACCAGGGATTCGCTACGAGCAGTACTTC.

The V gene is TRBV6-5, the J gene TRBJ1-2; the D gene is possibly TRBD1 (5 bases). This CDR3 region has 14 residues. V lost 4 bases and J 6 bases, leaving 15 bases between the germline ends. Germline V lookup: CDR1 MNHEY, CDR2 SVGAGI. The CDR3 loop reads CASSSRQIGHGYTF. In nucleotides, the CDR3 is TGTGCCAGCAGTTCTAGACAGATCGGCCATGGCTACACCTTC.

This chain uses TRBV5-8 with TRBJ2-7, with D uncertain. With 7 bases removed from V and 2 bases from J, the gap between germline ends came to 16 bases. The CDR3 has 14 amino acids. Germline loops: CDR1 SGHTS, CDR2 YDEGEE. CDR3 coding DNA: TGTGCCAGCTTTCCACACAGTGTACCCTACGAGCAGTACTTC. Its protein is CASFPHSVPYEQYF.

The chain recombines TRBV4-3 with TRBJ1-5; D not certain. This CDR3 contains 18 residues. The ends were cut back, 0 bases at V and 4 bases at J, with 19 bases in the middle. Germline values: CDR1 LGHNA, CDR2 YSLEER. The chain's CDR3 is CASSQEIDRTVANQPQHF. The CDR3 DNA is TGCGCCAGCAGCCAAGAAATTGACCGGACTGTAGCAAATCAGCCCCAGCATTTT.

CDR3 sequence reads: CASSSGQGHYGYTF. CDR3 DNA sequence: TGTGCCAGCAGTTCGGGACAGGGACACTATGGCTACACCTTC. The chain has TRBV28 and TRBJ1-2, with 9 bases fitting TRBD1. CDR3 length: 14 amino acids. After removal of 4 bases from V and 3 bases from J, the junction contained 3 bases not matched to a gene. Germline V CDR1 and CDR2: MDHEN, SYDVKM.

The gene calls are TRBV25-1 and TRBJ2-6, with 7 bases lining up with TRBD1. This CDR3 has 15 amino acids. After removal of 4 bases from V and 2 bases from J, the junction contained 2 bases not matched to a gene. Germline V gives CDR1 MGHDK, CDR2 SYGVNS. DNA for the CDR3: TGTGCCAGCAGTGGAACAGGGGCTGGGGCCAACGTCCTGACTTTC. This translates into CASSGTGAGANVLTF.

The rearrangement joins TRBV11-3 to TRBJ2-7, with TRBD1 matching 10 bases. Unmatched junction bases numbered 4, after V lost 8 bases and J lost 3 bases. CDR1 is SGHNT, CDR2 YENEEA, per germline. This CDR3 is 13 amino acids long. CDR3 nucleotides: TGTGCCAGCCTTAGGACAGGGGGCTACGAGCAGTACTTC. Its protein product is CASLRTGGYEQYF.

The rearrangement links TRBV6-6 to TRBJ2-7; TRBD2 might be the D (6 bases). This CDR3 region has 15 residues. CDR1 and CDR2 (germline): MNHNY, SVGAGI (reference sequence). V was shortened by 6 bases and J by 2 bases, with 17 bases between the two germline ends. CDR3 DNA sequence: TGTGCCAGCAGATCCGGGACTCTACTCACCTACGAGCAGTACTTC. This sequence encodes CASRSGTLLTYEQYF.

The chain carries TRBV9 and TRBJ2-6; no clear D. The germline V gene encodes CDR1 SGDLS and CDR2 YYNGEE. This CDR3 comprises 20 residues. V gave up 4 bases and J gave up 4 bases, with 27 bases separating them. The CDR3 DNA reads TGTGCCAGCAGCACCACCGGGTCCCCGACGAACCTAAAGGGGGCCAACGTCCTGACTTTC. Amino acid sequence: CASSTTGSPTNLKGANVLTF.

This chain connects TRBV6-5 to TRBJ2-5, with D maybe TRBD1 (5 bases). The J call may be faulty, since TRBJ2-7 better matches the DNA end. CDR1 MNHEY and CDR2 SVGAGI come from the germline V gene. CDR3 length: 14 residues. In DNA form, the CDR3 reads TGTGCCAGCAGGGCAGGGTTGAGCTCCTACGAGCAGTACTTC. Translated: CASRAGLSSYEQYF.

The chain has TRBV21-1 and TRBJ1-5; the table assigns TRBD1, which was not confirmed against the DNA. TRBV21-1 represents a pseudogene. The CDR3 runs to 15 residues. CDR3 DNA sequence: TGTGCCAGCTGGACAGGTCTATATAGCAATCAGCCCCAGCATTTT. Encoded protein: CASWTGLYSNQPQHF.

The J gene is TRBJ2-1, the V gene TRBV29-1; a possible D gene is TRBD2 (5 bases). Germline V gene sequence: CDR1 SQVTM, CDR2 ANQGSEA. Trimming removed 4 bases from V and 1 base from J, with 14 bases in between. The CDR3 consists of 15 residues. CDR3 nucleotide sequence: TGCAGCGTTGTCCCTTGGGAGCGTTCCTACAATGAGCAGTTCTTC. Its protein product is CSVVPWERSYNEQFF.

The rearrangement links TRBV6-5 to TRBJ2-7, with TRBD2 matching 8 bases. Germline trimming cut 7 bases from V and 5 bases from J; bases unmatched to any gene: 7. CDR3 size: 13 residues. Germline CDR1 and CDR2: MNHEY and SVGAGI. Here the CDR3 reads CASIDSGIHEQYF. The CDR3 DNA is TGTGCCAGCATCGATAGCGGGATTCACGAGCAGTACTTC.

The chain has TRBV6-1 and TRBJ1-1, with D hard to call. Germline V gives CDR1 MNHNS, CDR2 SASEGT. This CDR3 region has 12 residues. Trimming shortened V by 6 bases and J by 0 bases, and 5 bases separated the two germline ends. The CDR3 loop reads CASRALNTEAFF. In nucleotides, the CDR3 is TGTGCCAGCAGGGCCCTGAACACTGAAGCTTTCTTT.

V gene TRBV7-8 combines with J gene TRBJ1-2; 9 bases are shared with TRBD1. CDR3 length: 16 amino acids. J was trimmed by 4 bases and V by 5 bases; bases with no gene match: 11. In germline, CDR1 is SGHVS, CDR2 FQNEAQ. DNA of the CDR3: TGTGCCAGCAGCCATTCGCGGGACAGGGAGTTCTATGGCTACACCTTC. Translated, it gives CASSHSRDREFYGYTF.